The 24 T cell receptor beta chains listed next were all sequenced from one sample in a study of neurological immune-mediated disorders. Time point noted: technical triplicate 1. Via MiXCR, TCRdb re-called the 5' RACE reads, giving one row per CDR3 protein. Of fewer than 50,000 distinct CDR3 sequences listed, over 8.5% are singletons. Sequenced input: PBMCs. The receptors shown here come from a man between 60 and 70 years old with HTLV-1-associated myelopathy (HAM/TSP).

The V call is TRBV5-1, the J call TRBJ2-2, with 8 bases that match TRBD1. Looked up from germline, CDR1 is SGHRS and CDR2 is YFSETQ. The CDR3 spans 15 residues. Trimming took 3 bases from V and 3 from J; bases not matched to a gene: 4. The CDR3 protein is CASSSWTGHTGELFF. The CDR3 nucleotides are TGCGCCAGCAGCTCGTGGACAGGGCACACCGGGGAGCTGTTTTTT.

This clonotype appeared many times. V and J are TRBV12-3 or TRBV12-4 and TRBJ1-1; 10 nucleotides align to TRBD1. Trimming cost V 0 bases and J 3 bases; bases outside gene matches: 1. The CDR3 is 15 residues long. CDR3 residues: CASSLAGQGDTEAFF. The CDR3 coding sequence is TGTGCCAGCAGTTTAGCTGGACAGGGGGACACTGAAGCTTTCTTT.

This clonotype was observed many times. V and J are TRBV20-1 and TRBJ2-1, with TRBD2 identical over 11 bases. The CDR3 consists of 17 residues. Germline V gene lookup returns CDR1 DFQATT and CDR2 SNEGSKA (reference sequence). V shed 4 bases and J 6 bases; nucleotides not matched to a gene: 14. This CDR3 is CSANGRSLAGVTNEQFF. The CDR3 DNA is TGCAGTGCTAACGGACGGTCACTAGCGGGAGTAACCAATGAGCAGTTCTTC.

This clonotype was seen repeatedly, ten times or more. The rearrangement links TRBV6-1 to TRBJ2-3; the match to TRBD2 covers 8 bases. Looked up from germline, CDR1 is MNHNS and CDR2 is SASEGT. V lost 4 bases, J lost 8 bases, and 8 bases stayed unmatched. This CDR3 is 14 amino acids long. The DNA of the CDR3 is TGTGCCAGCAGTGTGGGGAGCGGGAGTGGTACGCAGTATTTT. Translating it yields CASSVGSGSGTQYF.

At least ten counts were recorded for this clonotype. This chain uses TRBV7-2 with TRBJ1-3; perhaps TRBD1 as D (5 bases). V lost 5 bases and J 0 bases, leaving 11 bases between the germline ends. CDR1 and CDR2 from the germline V gene are SGHTA and FQGNSA. The CDR3 runs 15 residues. CDR3 sequence: CASSLGRPSGNTIYF. The CDR3 bases are TGTGCCAGCAGCCTGGGACGGCCCTCTGGAAACACCATATATTTT.

This clonotype was observed at least ten times. The V gene is TRBV5-1, the J gene TRBJ2-7; D tentatively fits TRBD1 or TRBD2 (5 bases each). V shed 0 bases and J shed 11 bases, with 15 bases lying between them. Germline lookup yields CDR1 SGHRS and CDR2 YFSETQ. This CDR3 is built from 13 residues. The CDR3 sequence is CASSLEGRGFKYF. In nucleotides, the CDR3 is TGCGCCAGCAGCTTGGAGGGGCGCGGGTTCAAGTACTTC.

In its sample, this clonotype was seen many times. This sequence joins TRBV5-1 and TRBJ2-7; D is unclear. This CDR3 region has 14 residues. Germline CDR1 is SGHRS and CDR2 is YFSETQ. V was trimmed by 0 bases and J by 1 base, leaving 8 bases between them. CDR3 sequence (DNA): TGCGCCAGCAGCTTGGGACCGTCTTCCTACGAGCAGTACTTC. This codes for CASSLGPSSYEQYF. The complete variable domain, with remaining parts taken from reference TRBV5-1 and TRBJ2-7, reads KAGVTQTPRYLIKTRGQQVTLSCSPISGHRSVSWYQQTPGQGLQFLFEYFSETQRNKGNFPGRFSGRQFSNSRSEMNVSTLELGDSALYLCASSLGPSSYEQYFGPGTRLTVT.

Within the sample, this clonotype is medium-sized. This chain uses TRBV20-1 with TRBJ2-7; D is undetermined. The CDR3 loop spans 11 amino acids. V was trimmed by 5 bases and J by 5 bases, leaving 10 bases between them. The germline CDR1 and CDR2 sequences are DFQATT and SNEGSKA (reference sequence). CDR3 nucleotides: TGCAGTGCTGTAGGGAACCACGAGCAGTACTTC. It is translated as CSAVGNHEQYF.

The J gene is TRBJ1-3, the V gene TRBV4-3; D gene ambiguous. The CDR3 has 13 residues. The germline gives CDR1 LGHNA, CDR2 YSLEER. The V gene lost 6 bases and the J gene lost 5 bases, with 11 bases spanning the gap. The CDR3, as DNA: TGCGCCAGCAGTCCGGGTCATAGAAACACCATATATTTT. This sequence encodes CASSPGHRNTIYF.

This clonotype was seen repeatedly, ten times or more. This chain uses TRBV20-1 with TRBJ2-5, with D perhaps matching TRBD2 (6 bases). V gave up 3 bases and J gave up 0 bases, with 23 bases separating them. From germline, CDR1 is DFQATT and CDR2 SNEGSKA (reference sequence). The CDR3 covers 18 residues. This CDR3 is CSASNPKIVTSDQETQYF. The CDR3 region has the DNA TGCAGTGCTAGCAACCCAAAAATAGTGACTAGTGACCAAGAGACCCAGTACTTC.

This clonotype was seen at least ten times. V usage is TRBV7-2 and J usage is TRBJ1-2, with no clear D. Trimming took 1 base from V and 1 from J, leaving 10 bases between them. The V gene's germline CDR1 is SGHTA and CDR2 FQGNSA. The CDR3 covers 15 residues. DNA for the CDR3: TGTGCCAGCAGCTTAGTCCGTGGCCTTAACTATGGCTACACCTTC. Amino acids: CASSLVRGLNYGYTF.

This clonotype was counted many times. The rearrangement uses TRBV7-9 and TRBJ1-5; no clear D. The CDR3 covers 12 residues. Germline V gives CDR1 SEHNR, CDR2 FQNEAQ (reference sequence). The V end was cut by 6 bases, the J end by 3 bases, with 6 bases between. The CDR3 is CASSRDNQPQHF. For the CDR3, the DNA is TGTGCCAGCAGTCGGGACAATCAGCCCCAGCATTTT.

This clonotype came up many times. The V and J genes are TRBV20-1 and TRBJ2-3, with 7 bases that match TRBD2. Germline V gene data show CDR1 as DFQATT and CDR2 as SNEGSKA (reference sequence). The CDR3 runs 14 residues. J lost 2 bases, V lost 5 bases, and 7 bases had no gene match. CDR3 residues: CSAGASGPTDTQYF. CDR3 nucleotide sequence: TGCAGTGCTGGCGCTAGCGGACCCACAGATACGCAGTATTTT.

This clonotype was observed at least ten times. The chain uses TRBV29-1 and TRBJ2-1, with D unresolved. This CDR3 has 13 residues. Per the germline V gene, CDR1 is SQVTM and CDR2 is ANQGSEA. Trimming took 0 bases from V and 8 from J, leaving 11 bases between them. The CDR3 region is CSVEEPSRDEQFF. The CDR3 nucleotides are TGCAGCGTTGAAGAACCCAGCCGCGATGAGCAGTTCTTC.

This clonotype was recorded many times. V is TRBV2 and J is TRBJ1-5; no reliable D call. Germline-derived CDR1 and CDR2 are SNHLY and FYNNEI. The germline V and J ends were trimmed by 8 bases and 4 bases, with 15 bases remaining between them. CDR3 length: 14 amino acids. Here the CDR3 reads CASSSRLGNQPQHF. The CDR3 bases are TGTGCCAGCTCGTCGCGTCTGGGGAATCAGCCCCAGCATTTT.

This clonotype was detected many times. V and J are TRBV5-6 and TRBJ2-1; D possibly corresponds to TRBD2 (6 bases). V was cut by 4 bases and J by 12 bases, with 26 bases left in between. The CDR3 is made up of 16 amino acids. The germline V gene encodes CDR1 SGHDT and CDR2 YYEEEE. The CDR3 bases are TGTGCCAGCAGCCCGCCGGGAGCGGCCATACCTGGGGGGCAGTTCTTC. Its translation: CASSPPGAAIPGGQFF.

This clonotype came up many times. V usage is TRBV5-1 and J usage is TRBJ1-4; TRBD1 matches 8 bases. Germline CDR1 reads SGHRS; CDR2 reads YFSETQ. The CDR3 is 14 amino acids. Germline trimming cut 4 bases from V and 6 bases from J; bases unmatched to any gene: 5. DNA for the CDR3: TGCGCCAGCAGCAAAGGGACAGGCTATGAAAAACTGTTTTTT. This gives the protein CASSKGTGYEKLFF.

The table lists this clonotype with many counts. This chain links TRBV29-1 with TRBJ1-2; 11 bases fit TRBD1. Germline trimming cut 0 bases from V and 0 bases from J; bases unmatched to any gene: 18. Germline lookup yields CDR1 SQVTM and CDR2 ANQGSEA. The CDR3 runs to 21 residues. CDR3 in amino acids: CSVEDQAGDRGLAHTNYGYTF. The CDR3 DNA reads as TGCAGCGTTGAAGATCAGGCGGGGGACAGGGGGTTGGCTCACACTAACTATGGCTACACCTTC. Filled out from reference TRBV29-1 and TRBJ1-2, the complete variable domain reads SAVISQKPSRDICQRGTSLTIQCQVDSQVTMMFWYRQQPGQSLTLIATANQGSEATYESGFVIDKFPISRPNLTFSTLTVSNMSPEDSSIYLCSVEDQAGDRGLAHTNYGYTFGSGTRLTVV.

The V gene is TRBV20-1, the J gene TRBJ2-7; TRBD2 might be the D (5 bases). There are 15 residues in the CDR3. The V gene's germline CDR1 is DFQATT and CDR2 SNEGSKA (reference sequence). V was shortened by 0 bases and J by 3 bases, with 15 bases between the two germline ends. DNA for the CDR3: TGCAGTGCTAGAGATAGCGCCCTATCCTACTACGAGCAGTACTTC. This translates into CSARDSALSYYEQYF.

This clonotype was seen many times. The V and J genes are TRBV9 and TRBJ2-3; D might be TRBD2 (6 bases). The CDR3 consists of 16 residues. V lost 3 bases and J 5 bases, leaving 19 bases between the germline ends. Germline V gene data show CDR1 as SGDLS and CDR2 as YYNGEE. CDR3 sequence reads: CASSARGDSGVDTQYF. CDR3 sequence (DNA): TGTGCCAGCAGCGCCCGGGGCGACTCGGGGGTAGATACGCAGTATTTT. Together with reference TRBV9 and TRBJ2-3, the CDR3 gives the full variable domain: DSGVTQTPKHLITATGQRVTLRCSPRSGDLSVYWYQQSLDQGLQFLIQYYNGEERAKGNILERFSAQQFPDLHSELNLSSLELGDSALYFCASSARGDSGVDTQYFGPGTRLTVL.

A remark on this clonotype: One junction end disagrees with the germline gene, perhaps due to a read error. The chain uses TRBV7-2 and TRBJ1-1; tentatively, D is TRBD1 (5 bases). Germline-derived CDR1 and CDR2 are SGHTA and FQGNSA. The CDR3 totals 15 residues. CDR3 protein: CAGSFTGTGSNEAFF. The DNA for the CDR3 is TGTGCCGGCAGCTTTACCGGGACGGGTTCCAATGAAGCTTTCTTT.

This clonotype was recorded many times. This chain links TRBV12-3 or TRBV12-4 with TRBJ2-7; TRBD2 agrees at 8 bases. The CDR3 consists of 15 residues. The V gene end was trimmed by 2 bases and the J gene end by 4 bases; junction bases not matched to a gene: 7. The CDR3 sequence is CASSLRSGSTYEQYF. The DNA for the CDR3 is TGTGCCAGCAGTTTAAGGAGCGGGAGTACGTACGAGCAGTACTTC.

This clonotype has ten or more counts. The chain links TRBV12-5 to TRBJ1-2; D uncertain. Trimming took off 5 bases at V and 6 bases at J, with 19 bases between the two ends. The CDR3 extends over 15 amino acids. The germline V gene has CDR1 LGHNT and CDR2 FRNRAP. The CDR3 sequence: CASGPRLGGRDGYTF. CDR3 DNA sequence: TGTGCTAGTGGTCCTCGCTTGGGTGGACGCGATGGCTACACCTTC.

This clonotype was seen at least ten times. The chain has TRBV5-1 and TRBJ2-7; possibly TRBD1 for D (5 bases). The CDR3 spans 13 residues. Germline CDR1 SGHRS, CDR2 YFSETQ. Trimming took 6 bases from V and 5 from J, leaving 15 bases between them. The CDR3 is CASIASQGNEQYF. For the CDR3, the DNA is TGCGCCAGCATCGCATCCCAGGGAAACGAGCAGTACTTC. Full variable domain (outside the CDR3, taken from reference TRBV5-1 and TRBJ2-7): KAGVTQTPRYLIKTRGQQVTLSCSPISGHRSVSWYQQTPGQGLQFLFEYFSETQRNKGNFPGRFSGRQFSNSRSEMNVSTLELGDSALYLCASIASQGNEQYFGPGTRLTVT.